This TCR beta chain comes out of a study of blood T cells in healthy people across ages. Whole-study results and caveats: A strong correlation between TCR beta diversity and naive T cell percentage was seen. Researchers said unsorted PBMCs prevented a conclusive naive versus antigen-experienced comparison. A roughly linear fall in TCR beta diversity per million T cells was seen with increasing age.

Using a J-beta primer mix together with a sample-barcoded 5' primer, a second PCR was run for about 7 to 12 cycles. Tags on each cDNA molecule came from a template-switch adaptor with 12 random nucleotides. TCRdb recomputed calls from the 5' RACE reads with MiXCR, one row per CDR3 protein. This table holds around 800,000 distinct CDR3 sequences, approximately 24% found once. This clonotype was counted a few times. Its target is unknown. These data also featured in a second study, about T cells of mothers and their children.

Material for sequencing was blood. The receptor comes from a boy aged 5-17 years in good health.

Here the CDR3 reads CASSPRLAGDQETQYF. DNA for the CDR3: TGCGCCAGCAGCCCCCGACTAGCGGGGGACCAAGAGACCCAGTACTTC. The V gene is TRBV5-1, the J gene TRBJ2-5; 12 bases map to TRBD2. The V segment lost 4 bases and the J segment 0 bases; nucleotides outside the gene matches: 4. From germline, CDR1 is SGHRS and CDR2 YFSETQ. The CDR3 is made up of 16 amino acids.